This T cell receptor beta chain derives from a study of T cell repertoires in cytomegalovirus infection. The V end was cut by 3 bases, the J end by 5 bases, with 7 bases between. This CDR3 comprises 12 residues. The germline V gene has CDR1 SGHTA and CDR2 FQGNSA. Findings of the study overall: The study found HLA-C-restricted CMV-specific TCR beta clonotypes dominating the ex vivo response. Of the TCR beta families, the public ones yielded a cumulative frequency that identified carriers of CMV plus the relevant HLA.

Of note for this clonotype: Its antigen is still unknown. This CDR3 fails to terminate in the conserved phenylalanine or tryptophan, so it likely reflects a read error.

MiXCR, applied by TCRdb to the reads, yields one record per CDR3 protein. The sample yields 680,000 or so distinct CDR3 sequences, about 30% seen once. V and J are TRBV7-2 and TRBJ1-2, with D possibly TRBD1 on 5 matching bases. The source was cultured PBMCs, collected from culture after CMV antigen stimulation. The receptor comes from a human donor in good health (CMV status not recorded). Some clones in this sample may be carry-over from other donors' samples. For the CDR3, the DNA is TGTGCCAGCAGCTTGGGGGGGTATGGCTACACCTCC. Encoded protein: CASSLGGYGYTS.